The sequence of this TCR beta chain was determined in a study of T-cell memory formation after mild COVID-19. Study-wide background: TCR clusters showed largely donor specificity.

Study results and limitations: CD4+ clones that contracted lay mainly in CM and EM; CD8+ ones lay in EMRA.

Note on this clonotype: As yet, its antigen is unknown.

From the 5' RACE reads, TCRdb called clonotypes with MiXCR, one entry per CDR3 protein. The sample holds about 160,000 distinct CDR3 sequences, roughly 31% seen once. Sequencing was carried out using PBMCs or a T cell subset sorted from them (not recorded which). This sequence was found in an adult woman who had mild COVID-19 (a few samples of this study predate the infection). Cell type and time point are not known.

Here the CDR3 DNA reads TGTGCCAGCAGCCGAGGGACTGTTAGCCAGCCCCAGCATTTT. Protein product: CASSRGTVSQPQHF. The chain joins TRBV11-2 to TRBJ1-5; weak D call: TRBD1 (5 bases). CDR1 SGHAT and CDR2 FQNNGV come from the germline V gene. The CDR3 is made up of 14 amino acids. V lost 5 bases and J lost 7, with 15 bases in between.